Following are 27 T cell receptor beta chains from one sample sequenced in a study of identical twins (dated by TCRdb to about 2016). The library was prepared using 5' RACE. The instrument given in TCRdb is Illumina HiSeq 2000. TCRdb's own reprocessing of the public reads used fastp at Q25 and MiXCR and kept productive beta chains. When rows share a CDR3 protein, they turn into one entry using the most common DNA and genes. The sample table contains fewer than 900,000 distinct CDR3 sequences; only one count was recorded for around a sixth of them. Around 13% of the sample comes from the top ten. The data were also submitted as part of a second study, on T cells expressing NK-cell markers.

The specimen sequenced was PBMCs. The origin of the receptors is a woman between 18 and 30 years old in good health.

This clonotype was counted many times. CDR3: CSAQGGTDTQYF. The DNA of the CDR3 is TGCAGTGCCCAGGGGGGCACAGATACGCAGTATTTT. The chain links TRBV20-1 to TRBJ2-3; 7 nucleotides line up with TRBD1. CDR1 is DFQATT, CDR2 SNEGSKA, per germline (reference sequence). This CDR3 is 12 amino acids long. Germline trimming cut 6 bases from V and 1 base from J; bases unmatched to any gene: 1.

This chain links TRBV24-1 with TRBJ2-3; no firm D call. The germline V gene encodes CDR1 KGHDR and CDR2 SFDVKD. V was clipped by 2 bases and J by 2 bases, with 10 bases between them. The CDR3 consists of 15 residues. This chain's CDR3 is CATSDSKAVTDTQYF. CDR3 nucleotide sequence: TGTGCCACCAGTGATTCCAAGGCGGTCACAGATACGCAGTATTTT.

The rearrangement links TRBV12-3 or TRBV12-4 to TRBJ1-3; possible D gene TRBD1, 5 bases. This CDR3 contains 14 residues. The germline V and J ends were trimmed by 3 bases and 7 bases, with 13 bases remaining between them. CDR3 region: CASSFFAGRNTIYF. CDR3 nucleotides: TGTGCCAGCAGTTTTTTTGCAGGGAGGAACACCATATATTTT.

This clonotype was detected a few times. The chain links TRBV7-9 to TRBJ2-3; 8 bases agree with TRBD1. This CDR3 has 16 residues. The ends lost 0 bases at V and 5 bases at J; junction bases unmatched: 7. Germline CDR1 and CDR2: SEHNR and FQNEAQ (reference sequence). The CDR3 is CASSLADLQGGDTQYF. The CDR3 region has the DNA TGTGCCAGCAGCTTAGCGGACCTACAGGGGGGAGATACGCAGTATTTT.

In this sample, this clonotype turned up a few times. The V call is TRBV12-3 or TRBV12-4, the J call TRBJ2-1, with 9 nucleotides matching TRBD2. The CDR3 is 11 residues long. V lost 6 bases and J lost 12; bases outside the gene matches: 3. CDR3 coding DNA: TGTGCCAGCAGCCCAGCGGGAGGGCAGTTCTTC. This translates into CASSPAGGQFF.

This clonotype was counted a few times. The J gene is TRBJ2-2, the V gene TRBV5-1; D is perhaps TRBD1 (6 bases). The CDR3 runs to 14 residues. V dropped 4 bases and J dropped 4 bases, with 11 bases sitting between them. CDR1 is SGHRS and CDR2 is YFSETQ in the germline V gene. The CDR3, as DNA: TGCGCCAGCAGCCCTGGACAGCTCACCGGGGAGCTGTTTTTT. Translating it yields CASSPGQLTGELFF.

The V and J genes are TRBV5-6 and TRBJ2-3; 13 bases fit TRBD2. V was pared by 4 bases and J by 5 bases, with 7 bases of the junction left unmatched. The germline V gene has CDR1 SGHDT and CDR2 YYEEEE. CDR3 length: 16 amino acids. CDR3 amino acids: CASSQTSGGYEDTQYF. DNA of the CDR3: TGTGCCAGCAGCCAGACTAGCGGGGGGTATGAAGATACGCAGTATTTT.

This clonotype was seen only a few times. The genes are TRBV7-2 and TRBJ2-1; D may be TRBD2 (5 bases). The CDR3 has 16 residues. The V end was cut by 4 bases, the J end by 9 bases, with 22 bases between. CDR1 is SGHTA and CDR2 is FQGNSA in the germline V gene. The CDR3 bases are TGTGCCAGCAGCTCTATAGCGCTACCCGGGTCGGGTGAGCAGTTCTTC. It specifies CASSSIALPGSGEQFF.

The chain links TRBV15 to TRBJ2-7, with TRBD1 matching over 7 bases. CDR3 size: 15 residues. V lost 3 bases to trimming and J lost 2 bases; unmatched junction nucleotides: 7. Germline CDR1 reads LNHNV; CDR2 reads YYDKDF (reference sequence). The DNA of the CDR3 is TGTGCCACCAGCAGGGCTAGGGGGCCTGCCTACGAGCAGTACTTC. This codes for CATSRARGPAYEQYF.

The chain carries TRBV7-9 and TRBJ2-7; no reliable D call. The germline gives CDR1 SEHNR, CDR2 FQNEAQ (reference sequence). V was pared by 5 bases and J by 4 bases, with 12 bases between. CDR3 length equals 13 residues. The CDR3 loop reads CASSPKQKYEQYF. Written as DNA, the CDR3 is TGTGCCAGCAGCCCTAAACAGAAGTACGAGCAGTACTTC.

The chain carries TRBV10-3 and TRBJ2-7; the match to TRBD2 covers 7 bases. This CDR3 contains 16 residues. Trimming took 8 bases from V and 0 from J; bases not matched to a gene: 13. Germline V gene sequence: CDR1 ENHRY, CDR2 SYGVKD. The CDR3 DNA reads as TGTGCCATCGGGGGGGGGTCGGGAGCGTCCTCCTACGAGCAGTACTTC. Translation gives CAIGGGSGASSYEQYF.

This clonotype was recorded a few times. The rearrangement joins TRBV30 to TRBJ2-1; D not certain. Deletions cut 3 bases from V and 2 bases from J, with 8 bases between. Germline assignment: CDR1 GTSNPN and CDR2 SVGIG (reference sequence). This CDR3 has 13 residues. CDR3 loop: CAWSRTTYNEQFF. Here the CDR3 DNA reads TGTGCCTGGAGCCGGACGACCTACAATGAGCAGTTCTTC.

This chain connects TRBV7-9 to TRBJ1-1, with a weak D call TRBD1 (6 bases). V was clipped by 5 bases and J by 6 bases, with 13 bases between them. Per germline, CDR1 SEHNR and CDR2 FQNEAQ (reference sequence). The CDR3 loop spans 13 amino acids. Written as DNA, the CDR3 is TGTGCCAGCAGCATCACAGGGTTTGCTGAAGCTTTCTTT. It translates to CASSITGFAEAFF. The full variable domain, rest sourced from reference TRBV7-9 and TRBJ1-1, is DTGVSQNPRHKITKRGQNVTFRCDPISEHNRLYWYRQTLGQGPEFLTYFQNEAQLEKSRLLSDRFSAERPKGSFSTLEIQRTEQGDSAMYLCASSITGFAEAFFGQGTRLTVV.

This clonotype was detected a few times. This chain connects TRBV10-3 to TRBJ2-1; 12 bases line up with TRBD2. The ends lost 10 bases at V and 8 bases at J; junction bases unmatched: 12. This CDR3 is built from 15 residues. Germline-derived CDR1 and CDR2 are ENHRY and SYGVKD. This CDR3 is CATGSMGLAGDEQFF. CDR3 nucleotide sequence: TGTGCCACAGGGTCCATGGGACTAGCGGGCGATGAGCAGTTCTTC.

The chain carries TRBV29-1 and TRBJ2-1; either TRBD1 or TRBD2 may supply D (5 bases each). The CDR3 sequence is 10 residues long. Germline CDR1 is SQVTM and CDR2 is ANQGSEA. The germline V and J ends were trimmed by 5 bases and 9 bases, with 8 bases remaining between them. CDR3 DNA sequence: TGCAGCGTTCGGGGCCGTGAGCAGTTCTTC. Encoded protein: CSVRGREQFF.

This clonotype appeared a few times. This chain links TRBV5-1 with TRBJ1-2; the D gene is possibly TRBD1 (5 bases). CDR1 is SGHRS and CDR2 is YFSETQ in the germline V gene. Trimming shortened V by 3 bases and J by 8 bases, and 14 bases separated the two germline ends. There are 13 residues in the CDR3. The DNA of the CDR3 is TGCGCCAGCAGCTCTACAGGTGCAGTCGGCTACACCTTC. Protein sequence: CASSSTGAVGYTF. Drawing the rest from reference TRBV5-1 and TRBJ1-2, the complete variable domain is KAGVTQTPRYLIKTRGQQVTLSCSPISGHRSVSWYQQTPGQGLQFLFEYFSETQRNKGNFPGRFSGRQFSNSRSEMNVSTLELGDSALYLCASSSTGAVGYTFGSGTRLTVV.

The gene calls are TRBV5-6 and TRBJ2-5; TRBD2 agrees at 12 bases. Germline assignment: CDR1 SGHDT and CDR2 YYEEEE. V trimming: 4 bases; J trimming: 2 bases; junction bases outside the gene matches: 6. There are 16 residues in the CDR3. CDR3 residues: CASSPTSGGFQETQYF. For the CDR3, the DNA is TGTGCCAGCAGCCCTACTAGCGGGGGGTTTCAAGAGACCCAGTACTTC. The whole variable domain, filled in from reference TRBV5-6 and TRBJ2-5, reads DAGVTQSPTHLIKTRGQQVTLRCSPKSGHDTVSWYQQALGQGPQFIFQYYEEEERQRGNFPDRFSGHQFPNYSSELNVNALLLGDSALYLCASSPTSGGFQETQYFGPGTRLLVL.

V is TRBV20-1 and J is TRBJ1-3; no clear D. Germline CDR1 reads DFQATT; CDR2 reads SNEGSKA (reference sequence). CDR3 length equals 13 residues. Deletions cut 3 bases from V and 2 bases from J, with 8 bases between. The CDR3 protein is CSASFSAGNTIYF. The CDR3 nucleotides are TGCAGTGCTAGTTTCAGCGCTGGAAACACCATATATTTT.

This clonotype was detected many times. The chain links TRBV5-5 to TRBJ2-7; 8 bases align to TRBD2. CDR1 is SGHKS and CDR2 is YYEKEE in the germline V gene (reference sequence). The CDR3 has 15 amino acids. After removal of 0 bases from V and 3 bases from J, the junction contained 5 bases not matched to a gene. This CDR3 reads CASSLGLAGLYEQYF. The CDR3 nucleotides are TGTGCCAGCAGCTTGGGCCTAGCGGGCCTCTACGAGCAGTACTTC.

The chain couples TRBV20-1 to TRBJ2-7; maybe TRBD1 (5 bases). Trimming left V 3 bases short and J 6 bases short, with 15 bases between. The CDR3 runs to 13 residues. Germline CDR1 is DFQATT and CDR2 is SNEGSKA (reference sequence). CDR3 in DNA: TGCAGTGCTAGTGTTGTTACAGGAGCCGAGCAGTACTTC. Translation: CSASVVTGAEQYF.

This clonotype appeared a single time. The chain carries TRBV9 and TRBJ2-1; 8 bases agree with TRBD2. CDR1 is SGDLS and CDR2 is YYNGEE in the germline V gene. The CDR3 runs 15 residues. The V segment lost 4 bases and the J segment 8 bases; nucleotides outside the gene matches: 11. CDR3 residues: CASSPVEAGEDEQFF. The CDR3 DNA is TGTGCCAGCAGCCCGGTGGAAGCGGGAGAGGATGAGCAGTTCTTC.

The chain has TRBV12-3 or TRBV12-4 and TRBJ1-5; a weak D match, TRBD1 (5 bases). Trimming removed 6 bases at V and 2 bases at J, with 14 bases between. The CDR3 has 15 residues. CDR3 protein: CASSTSGLGNQPQHF. CDR3 nucleotide sequence: TGTGCCAGCAGCACCTCGGGGCTAGGCAATCAGCCCCAGCATTTT.

CDR3 sequence (DNA): TGTGCCAGCAGCCCACGGGGGGGTTACCAAGAGACCCAGTACTTC. This codes for CASSPRGGYQETQYF. The V call is TRBV9, the J call TRBJ2-5; TRBD2 matches 8 bases. CDR3 length: 15 residues. Germline V gene lookup returns CDR1 SGDLS and CDR2 YYNGEE. Trimming at V came to 4 bases and at J to 0 bases, leaving 5 bases not matched to a gene.

The chain uses TRBV6-2 or TRBV6-3 and TRBJ2-1; TRBD1 might be the D (6 bases). The CDR3 length is 11 residues. Looked up from germline, CDR1 is MNHEY and CDR2 is SVGEGT. Trimming left V 6 bases short and J 12 bases short, with 12 bases between. CDR3 DNA sequence: TGTGCCAGCAGAAATACAGGGATGCAGTTCTTC. Amino acid sequence: CASRNTGMQFF.

This rearrangement joins TRBV12-3 or TRBV12-4 to TRBJ2-7, with D perhaps matching TRBD1 or TRBD2 (5 bases each). Trimming stripped 5 bases from V and 3 bases from J, with 17 bases between. The CDR3 length is 15 residues. CDR3 nucleotide sequence: TGTGCCAGCAGTCGCCAGGGCGCTAGCTTCTACGAGCAGTACTTC. Residues: CASSRQGASFYEQYF.

This clonotype was detected a few times. The J gene is TRBJ1-6, the V gene TRBV20-1, with D possibly TRBD1 on 5 matching bases. The germline gives CDR1 DFQATT, CDR2 SNEGSKA (reference sequence). V lost 1 base and J 10 bases, leaving 20 bases between the germline ends. CDR3 length equals 16 residues. In nucleotides, the CDR3 is TGCAGTGCTAGAGTTGGGACCCCGGATCAGGCATCACCCCTCCACTTT. Translated, it gives CSARVGTPDQASPLHF.

This rearrangement joins TRBV5-1 to TRBJ1-2, with TRBD1 matching 7 bases. The germline gives CDR1 SGHRS, CDR2 YFSETQ. This CDR3 region has 16 residues. After removal of 3 bases from V and 0 bases from J, the junction contained 8 bases not matched to a gene. The CDR3 here is CASSSGGQNPNYGYTF. The CDR3 region has the DNA TGCGCCAGCAGCTCGGGGGGACAGAACCCTAACTATGGCTACACCTTC.